The present T cell receptor (beta chain) was sequenced within a study of T cell repertoires in cytomegalovirus infection. General observations from the study: CMV-specific TCR beta clonotypes restricted by HLA-C dominated the ex vivo response.

TCRdb passed the reads through MiXCR, listing each CDR3 protein once. The top ten clones hold around 29% of a sample with around 180,000 distinct CDR3 sequences, 25% to 30% of them seen once. This clonotype has more than one count but fewer than ten. What it binds is unknown. CDR3 length: 12 residues. Deletions cut 0 bases from V and 7 bases from J, with 3 bases between. Germline CDR1 and CDR2: LNHNV and YYDKDF (reference sequence). The sample taken for sequencing was PBMCs. The chain couples TRBV15 to TRBJ1-4; D is undetermined. The clonotype originates from a human donor in good health (CMV status not recorded). Some clones in this sample may be carry-over from other donors' samples. Here the CDR3 DNA reads TGTGCCACCAGCAGAGAGGGTGAAAAACTGTTTTTT. As protein: CATSREGEKLFF.